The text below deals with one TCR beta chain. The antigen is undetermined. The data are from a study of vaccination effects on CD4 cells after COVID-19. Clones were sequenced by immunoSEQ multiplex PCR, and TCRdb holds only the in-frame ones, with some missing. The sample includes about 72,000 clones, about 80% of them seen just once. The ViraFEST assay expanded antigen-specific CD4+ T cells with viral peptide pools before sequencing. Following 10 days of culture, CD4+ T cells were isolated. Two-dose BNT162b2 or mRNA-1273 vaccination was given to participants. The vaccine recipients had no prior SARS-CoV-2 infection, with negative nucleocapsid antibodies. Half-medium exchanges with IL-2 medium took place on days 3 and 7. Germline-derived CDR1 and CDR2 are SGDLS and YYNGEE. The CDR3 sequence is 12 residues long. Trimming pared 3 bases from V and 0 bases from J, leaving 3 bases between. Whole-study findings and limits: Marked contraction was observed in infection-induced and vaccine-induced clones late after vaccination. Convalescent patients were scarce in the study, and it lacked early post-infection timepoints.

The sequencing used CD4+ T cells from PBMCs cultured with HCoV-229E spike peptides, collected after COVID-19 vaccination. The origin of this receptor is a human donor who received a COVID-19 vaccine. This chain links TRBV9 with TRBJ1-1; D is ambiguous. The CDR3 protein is CASSAVNTEAFF. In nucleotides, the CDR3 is TGTGCCAGCAGCGCAGTGAACACTGAAGCTTTCTTT.